This T cell receptor beta chain emerged from a study of chemoradiotherapy in HPV16-positive cancers. Across the whole study: Functional T-cell assays on a couple of HPV16-positive patients' cells defined candidate HPV-specific clones and common TCR motifs. Whole-study findings and limits: HPV-responsive T-cell expansion during chemoradiotherapy was linked to improved recurrence-free survival in HPV16-positive patients.

Comment on this clone: Antigen unknown.

V was pared by 8 bases and J by 5 bases, with 10 bases of the junction left unmatched. In germline, CDR1 is MGHDK, CDR2 SYGVNS. The CDR3 extends over 15 amino acids. TCRdb's table, derived via immunoSEQ multiplex PCR, lists solely in-frame clones and lacks some. The sample shows 7,500 to 9,500 clones, approximately 81% of them seen only once. This clonotype was obtained from a human donor with HPV-associated anogenital cancer. The V and J genes are TRBV25-1 and TRBJ2-3; TRBD2 matches 10 bases. This specimen consisted of tumor tissue, obtained from a patient who underwent chemoradiotherapy. The CDR3 region has the DNA TGTGCCAGCCTAAACAGCGGGGGGGCCAAAGATACGCAGTATTTT. As protein: CASLNSGGAKDTQYF.